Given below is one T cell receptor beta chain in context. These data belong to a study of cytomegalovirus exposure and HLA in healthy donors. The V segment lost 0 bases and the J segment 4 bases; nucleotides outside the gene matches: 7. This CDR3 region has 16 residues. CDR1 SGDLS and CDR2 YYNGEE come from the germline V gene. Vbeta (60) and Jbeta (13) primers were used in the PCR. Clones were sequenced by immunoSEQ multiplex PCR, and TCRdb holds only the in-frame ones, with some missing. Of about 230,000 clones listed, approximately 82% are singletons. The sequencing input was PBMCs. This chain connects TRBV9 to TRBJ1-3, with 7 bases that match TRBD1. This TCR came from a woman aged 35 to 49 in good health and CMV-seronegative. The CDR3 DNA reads TGTGCCAGCAGCGTAGAGGGGGCAAGTAAAGGAAACACCATATATTTT. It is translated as CASSVEGASKGNTIYF.